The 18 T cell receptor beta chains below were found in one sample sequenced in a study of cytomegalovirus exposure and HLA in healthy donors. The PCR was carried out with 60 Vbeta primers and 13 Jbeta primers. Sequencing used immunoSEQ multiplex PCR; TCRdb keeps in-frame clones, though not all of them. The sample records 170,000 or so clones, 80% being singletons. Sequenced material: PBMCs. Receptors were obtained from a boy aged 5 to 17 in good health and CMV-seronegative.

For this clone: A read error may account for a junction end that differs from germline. The CDR3 DNA is TGTGCCAACAGTTACTCCGACAGGGGGCGCGAAGCTTTCTTT. Translating it yields CANSYSDRGREAFF. The rearrangement uses TRBV6-6 and TRBJ1-1; 10 bases line up with TRBD1. CDR3 length equals 14 residues. CDR1 and CDR2 (germline): MNHNY, SVGAGI (reference sequence).

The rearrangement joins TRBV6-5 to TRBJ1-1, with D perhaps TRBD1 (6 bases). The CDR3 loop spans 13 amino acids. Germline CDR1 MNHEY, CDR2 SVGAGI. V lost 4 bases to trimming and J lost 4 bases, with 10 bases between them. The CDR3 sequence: CASSSIRGTEAFF. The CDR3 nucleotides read TGTGCCAGCAGTTCAATCAGGGGCACTGAAGCTTTCTTT.

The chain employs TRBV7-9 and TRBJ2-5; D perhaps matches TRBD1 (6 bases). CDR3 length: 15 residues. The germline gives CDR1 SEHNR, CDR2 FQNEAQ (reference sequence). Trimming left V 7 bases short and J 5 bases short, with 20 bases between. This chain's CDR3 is CASTSAGVLAETQYF. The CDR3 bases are TGTGCCAGCACCTCGGCAGGGGTTTTAGCGGAGACCCAGTACTTC.

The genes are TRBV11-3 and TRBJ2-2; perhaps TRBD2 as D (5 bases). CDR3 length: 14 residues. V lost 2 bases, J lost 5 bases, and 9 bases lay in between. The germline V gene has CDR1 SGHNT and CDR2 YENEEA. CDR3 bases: TGTGCCAGCAGCTTAATACGGGGAACCGGGGAGCTGTTTTTT. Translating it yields CASSLIRGTGELFF.

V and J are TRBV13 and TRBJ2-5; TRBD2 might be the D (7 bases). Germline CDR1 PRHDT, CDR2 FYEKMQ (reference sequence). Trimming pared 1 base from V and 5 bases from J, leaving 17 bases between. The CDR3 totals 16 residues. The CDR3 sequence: CASSLDGGGAGETQYF. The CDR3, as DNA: TGTGCCAGCAGCTTAGATGGTGGGGGGGCGGGGGAGACCCAGTACTTC.

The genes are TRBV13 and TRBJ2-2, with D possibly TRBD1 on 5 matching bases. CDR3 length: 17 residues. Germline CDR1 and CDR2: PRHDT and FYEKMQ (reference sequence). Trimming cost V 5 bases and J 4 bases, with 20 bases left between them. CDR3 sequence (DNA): TGTGCCAGCAGCCATAGGCAGGGATTCTTTAGCACCGGGGAGCTGTTTTTT. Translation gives CASSHRQGFFSTGELFF.

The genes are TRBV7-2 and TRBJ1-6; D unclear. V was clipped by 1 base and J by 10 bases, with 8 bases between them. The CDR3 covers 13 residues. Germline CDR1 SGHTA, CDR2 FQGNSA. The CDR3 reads CASSLGYRSPLHF. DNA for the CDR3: TGTGCCAGCAGCTTAGGGTATCGGTCACCCCTCCACTTT.

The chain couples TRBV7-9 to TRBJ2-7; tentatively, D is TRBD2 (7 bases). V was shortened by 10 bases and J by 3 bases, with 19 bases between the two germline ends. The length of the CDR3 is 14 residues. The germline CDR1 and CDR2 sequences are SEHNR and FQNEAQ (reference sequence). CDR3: CATEGGAAFYEQYF. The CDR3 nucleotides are TGTGCCACCGAGGGGGGGGCGGCCTTCTACGAGCAGTACTTC.

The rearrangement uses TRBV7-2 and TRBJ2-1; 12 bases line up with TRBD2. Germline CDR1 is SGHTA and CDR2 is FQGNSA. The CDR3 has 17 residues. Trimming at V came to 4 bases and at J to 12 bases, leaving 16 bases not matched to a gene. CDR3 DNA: TGTGCCAGCAGCTCGGACCCGTCTAGCGGGAGGGCCAGAGGGCAGTTCTTC. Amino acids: CASSSDPSSGRARGQFF.

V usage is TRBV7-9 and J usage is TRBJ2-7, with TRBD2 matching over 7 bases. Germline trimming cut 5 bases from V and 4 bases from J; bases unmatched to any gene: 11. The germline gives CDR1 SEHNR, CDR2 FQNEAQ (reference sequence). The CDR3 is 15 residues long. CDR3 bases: TGTGCCAGCAGCGGGGGGGGACGAGTTTTTTACGAGCAGTACTTC. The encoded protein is CASSGGGRVFYEQYF.

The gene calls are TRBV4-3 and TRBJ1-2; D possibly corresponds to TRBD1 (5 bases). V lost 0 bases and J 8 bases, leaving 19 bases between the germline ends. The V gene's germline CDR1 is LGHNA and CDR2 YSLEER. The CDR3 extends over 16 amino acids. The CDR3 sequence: CASSQDLSRGAGGYTF. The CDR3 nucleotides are TGCGCCAGCAGCCAAGATCTCTCGCGCGGGGCAGGAGGCTACACCTTC.

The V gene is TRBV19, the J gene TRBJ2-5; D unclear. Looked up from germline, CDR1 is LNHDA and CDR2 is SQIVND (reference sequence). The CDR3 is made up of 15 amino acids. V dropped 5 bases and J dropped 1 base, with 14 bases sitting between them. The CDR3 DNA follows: TGTGCCAGTAGTCCCTTACGGGTCGTCCAAGAGACCCAGTACTTC. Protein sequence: CASSPLRVVQETQYF.

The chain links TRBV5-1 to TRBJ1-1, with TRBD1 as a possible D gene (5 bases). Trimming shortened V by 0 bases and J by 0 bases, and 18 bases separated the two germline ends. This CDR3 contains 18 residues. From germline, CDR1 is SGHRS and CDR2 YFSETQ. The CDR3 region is CASSLVLGLTSMNTEAFF. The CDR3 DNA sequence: TGCGCCAGCAGCTTGGTGCTGGGGCTAACTAGCATGAACACTGAAGCTTTCTTT.

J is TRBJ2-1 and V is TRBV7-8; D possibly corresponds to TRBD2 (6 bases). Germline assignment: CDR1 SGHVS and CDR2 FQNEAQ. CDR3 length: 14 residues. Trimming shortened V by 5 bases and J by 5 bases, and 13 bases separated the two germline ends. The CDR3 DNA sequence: TGTGCCAGCAGCCTCTCCGGGACTCACAATGAGCAGTTCTTC. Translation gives CASSLSGTHNEQFF.

Here the CDR3 reads CASSSGVGTEAFF. The CDR3 nucleotides read TGTGCCAGCTCCTCCGGGGTGGGTACTGAAGCTTTCTTT. V and J are TRBV18 and TRBJ1-1; D unclear. Germline CDR1 reads KGHSH; CDR2 reads LQKENI. With 6 bases removed from V and 5 bases from J, the gap between germline ends came to 13 bases. There are 13 residues in the CDR3.

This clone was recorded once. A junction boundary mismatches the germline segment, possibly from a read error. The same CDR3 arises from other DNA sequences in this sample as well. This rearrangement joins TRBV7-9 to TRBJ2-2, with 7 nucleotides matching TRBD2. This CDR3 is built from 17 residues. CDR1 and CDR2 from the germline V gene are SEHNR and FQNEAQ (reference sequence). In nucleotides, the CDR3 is TGTGCTGGGGAGGGACCCGGCCGCGACGCGAACACTGGGGAGCTGTTTTTT. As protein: CAGEGPGRDANTGELFF.

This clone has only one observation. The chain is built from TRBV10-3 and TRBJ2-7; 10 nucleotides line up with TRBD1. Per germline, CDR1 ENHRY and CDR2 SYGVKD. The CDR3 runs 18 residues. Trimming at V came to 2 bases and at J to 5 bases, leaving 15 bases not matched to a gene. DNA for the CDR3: TGTGCCATCAGTGAGCCGGCCGACCGGGACAGGGGTATCCACGAGCAGTACTTC. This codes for CAISEPADRDRGIHEQYF.

The CDR3 bases are TGTGCCAGCAGTGAAGCGCGGCTTAACGGTGAAGCTTTCTTT. It codes for CASSEARLNGEAFF. The chain uses TRBV2 and TRBJ1-1; no clear D. This CDR3 is 14 amino acids long. V shed 0 bases and J shed 7 bases, with 12 bases lying between them. The germline V gene has CDR1 SNHLY and CDR2 FYNNEI. The full variable domain, rest sourced from reference TRBV2 and TRBJ1-1, is EPEVTQTPSHQVTQMGQEVILRCVPISNHLYFYWYRQILGQKVEFLVSFYNNEISEKSEIFDDQFSVERPDGSNFTLKIRSTKLEDSAMYFCASSEARLNGEAFFGQGTRLTVV.